Detailed here is one TCR beta chain. What it binds is unknown. Molecular-barcoded quantitative 5'-RACE produced these TCR beta libraries. TCRdb reanalysed the 5' RACE reads using MiXCR and keeps one entry per CDR3 protein. The profile covers over 150,000 distinct CDR3 sequences, with 15% to 20% appearing a single time and around 4.1% taken by the ten largest. The sample comes from a study of CD8 T cells in ankylosing spondylitis. The study, taken as a whole, reports: Reports say disease-linked clones showed up significantly more in matched ankylosing spondylitis synovial fluid. Within ankylosing spondylitis blood, a TCR beta motif made up of eight highly homologous variants appeared to be characteristic. Clones that were linked to disease were CD8+ and were relatively rare in peripheral blood.

V dropped 2 bases and J dropped 1 base, with 12 bases sitting between them. Germline lookup yields CDR1 MGHRA and CDR2 YSYEKL. The CDR3 covers 16 residues. Sequencing was done on a sample of blood, either unsorted or a sorted T cell fraction (not recorded which). The rearrangement links TRBV4-1 to TRBJ2-1; D is unresolved. This clonotype was sampled from a male donor under 30 with ankylosing spondylitis or in good health (not recorded which). The CDR3 loop reads CASSQPTAPSYNEQFF. The CDR3 coding sequence is TGCGCCAGCAGCCAACCTACAGCGCCTTCCTACAATGAGCAGTTCTTC.